This T cell receptor beta chain derives from a study of technical replicates of blood from a handful of donors. Using immunoSEQ multiplex PCR, the repertoire was profiled, and TCRdb retains in-frame clones only, with some absent. The data contain over 70,000 clones, approximately 96% of them seen just once; the ten biggest clones take up 0.3% to 0.5%. Per the germline V gene, CDR1 is KGHSH and CDR2 is LQKENI. This CDR3 contains 15 residues. Trimming cost V 5 bases and J 4 bases; bases outside gene matches: 5. The specimen was T cells isolated from PBMCs. The TCR was taken from a human donor in good health. The V call is TRBV18, the J call TRBJ1-5, with 10 nucleotides matching TRBD1. CDR3 nucleotides: TGTGCCAGCTCAGAGGGACAGGGGTTAAATCAGCCCCAGCATTTT. It yields the protein CASSEGQGLNQPQHF.